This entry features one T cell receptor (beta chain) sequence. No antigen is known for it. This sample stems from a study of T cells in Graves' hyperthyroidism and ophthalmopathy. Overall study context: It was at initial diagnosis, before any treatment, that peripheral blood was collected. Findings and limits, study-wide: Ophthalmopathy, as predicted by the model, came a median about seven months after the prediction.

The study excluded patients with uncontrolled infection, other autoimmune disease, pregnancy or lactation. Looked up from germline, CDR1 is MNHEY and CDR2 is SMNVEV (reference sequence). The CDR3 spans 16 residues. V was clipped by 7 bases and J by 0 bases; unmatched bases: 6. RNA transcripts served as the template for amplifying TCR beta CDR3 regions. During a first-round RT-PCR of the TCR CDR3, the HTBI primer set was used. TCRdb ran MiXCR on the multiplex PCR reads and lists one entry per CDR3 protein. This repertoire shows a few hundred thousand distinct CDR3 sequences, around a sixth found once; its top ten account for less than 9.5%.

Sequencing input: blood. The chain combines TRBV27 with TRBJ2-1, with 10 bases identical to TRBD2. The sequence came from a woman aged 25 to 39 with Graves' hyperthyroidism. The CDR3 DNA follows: TGTGCCAGCACAATAGCGGGGGGCAGCTCCTACAATGAGCAGTTCTTC. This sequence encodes CASTIAGGSSYNEQFF.